This entry describes one T cell receptor (beta chain). This CDR3 region has 16 residues. CDR1 is MDHEN, CDR2 SYDVKM, per germline. V lost 5 bases, J lost 0 bases, and 7 bases stayed unmatched. Sequencing used immunoSEQ multiplex PCR; TCRdb keeps in-frame clones, though not all of them. The sample holds 150,000 to 200,000 clones; about nine tenths are singletons and the top ten take about 1.6%. The data originate from a study of control samples from healthy donors and cancer patients. Input material: blood. The chain has TRBV28 and TRBJ1-3; 7 nucleotides line up with TRBD1. The sequence was obtained from a woman aged 25 to 39 in good health. The CDR3 reads CASSPQGPNSGNTIYF. CDR3 nucleotides: TGTGCCAGCAGTCCACAGGGGCCCAACTCTGGAAACACCATATATTTT.